The next 19 T cell receptor beta chains were all read from a single sample in a study of T cells in Graves' hyperthyroidism and ophthalmopathy. Amplified regions were TCR beta CDR3 sequences from RNA transcripts. HTBI primers were employed in a first-round RT-PCR of the TCR CDR3. TCRdb reanalysed the multiplex PCR reads using MiXCR and keeps one entry per CDR3 protein. The repertoire consists of a few hundred thousand distinct CDR3 sequences, with less than 20% occurring once and the leading ten covering over 35%. Sequencing was done on a sample of blood. These receptors all come from a man younger than 35 with Graves' ophthalmopathy.

DNA of the CDR3: TGTGCCAGCAGTTTAGCAGGGGGCTCTAGCTCAGATACGCAGTATTTT. Translation gives CASSLAGGSSSDTQYF. V and J are TRBV12-3 or TRBV12-4 and TRBJ2-3; 7 bases fit TRBD1. V lost 0 bases and J lost 4; bases outside the gene matches: 7. CDR3 length: 16 residues.

The chain employs TRBV14 and TRBJ2-5; no reliable D call. Germline-derived CDR1 and CDR2 are SGHDN and FVKESK. The CDR3 is 13 amino acids. Between the trimmed V and J ends, which lost 4 bases and 3 bases, there was a span of 9 bases. The CDR3 loop is CASSPPLEETQYF. The CDR3 DNA follows: TGTGCCAGCAGCCCCCCTCTTGAAGAGACCCAGTACTTC.

The table lists this clonotype with a few counts. V and J are TRBV6-2 or TRBV6-3 and TRBJ1-2, with 8 bases identical to TRBD1. Germline lookup yields CDR1 MNHEY and CDR2 SVGEGT. The CDR3 is made up of 13 amino acids. V shed 8 bases, J shed 2 bases, and the junction held 4 bases outside the gene matches. As DNA, the CDR3 is TGTGCCAGCCGGACAGGGCTAAACTATGGCTACACCTTC. It is translated as CASRTGLNYGYTF.

This clonotype was counted ten times or more. The chain uses TRBV5-1 and TRBJ2-1; 7 bases fit TRBD2. Per the germline V gene, CDR1 is SGHRS and CDR2 is YFSETQ. V was pared by 0 bases and J by 4 bases, with 4 bases of the junction left unmatched. The CDR3 contains 15 residues. Here the CDR3 reads CASSLGTGGYNEQFF. The CDR3 coding sequence is TGCGCCAGCAGCTTGGGGACGGGGGGTTACAATGAGCAGTTCTTC.

This sequence joins TRBV12-3 or TRBV12-4 and TRBJ2-7; tentative D call: TRBD2 (6 bases). The CDR3 covers 13 residues. V was trimmed by 3 bases and J by 9 bases, leaving 15 bases between them. The chain's CDR3 is CASSFTSSPGQYF. Written as DNA, the CDR3 is TGTGCCAGCAGTTTCACTAGCAGCCCTGGGCAGTACTTC.

This clonotype was counted a single time. The J gene is TRBJ1-6, the V gene TRBV27, with 8 bases identical to TRBD1. Per germline, CDR1 MNHEY and CDR2 SMNVEV (reference sequence). The CDR3 is made up of 15 amino acids. The ends lost 5 bases at V and 8 bases at J; junction bases unmatched: 8. The CDR3, as DNA: TGTGCCAGCAGTCCGCCGACAGGGGAGTATTCACCCCTCCACTTT. This codes for CASSPPTGEYSPLHF.

This clonotype was counted a few times. This chain uses TRBV12-3 or TRBV12-4 with TRBJ1-3; the D is unclear. The CDR3 extends over 14 amino acids. The CDR3 is CAAREESSGNTIYF. The CDR3 DNA follows: TGTGCGGCGCGGGAGGAGAGCTCTGGAAACACCATATATTTT.

This clonotype turned up a few times. The chain couples TRBV5-8 to TRBJ1-5; D might be TRBD1 (5 bases). V was cut by 4 bases and J by 3 bases, with 14 bases left in between. CDR1 SGHTS and CDR2 YDEGEE come from the germline V gene. This CDR3 is 15 amino acids long. This CDR3 reads CASSGGTVYNQPQHF. As DNA, the CDR3 is TGTGCCAGCAGCGGGGGGACCGTCTACAATCAGCCCCAGCATTTT. Looking up the rest from reference TRBV5-8 and TRBJ1-5 gives the full variable domain: EAGVTQSPTHLIKTRGQQATLRCSPISGHTSVYWYQQALGLGLQFLLWYDEGEERNRGNFPPRFSGRQFPNYSSELNVNALELEDSALYLCASSGGTVYNQPQHFGDGTRLSIL.

This clonotype has just a few counts. The chain employs TRBV20-1 and TRBJ2-3; D might be TRBD2 (5 bases). V was cut by 6 bases and J by 0 bases, with 10 bases left in between. Germline assignment: CDR1 DFQATT and CDR2 SNEGSKA (reference sequence). The CDR3 runs 13 residues. CDR3 sequence (DNA): TGCAGTGCCCCGGGGTCTAGCACAGATACGCAGTATTTT. As protein: CSAPGSSTDTQYF.

V is TRBV2 and J is TRBJ2-3; 8 nucleotides align to TRBD1. The germline V gene has CDR1 SNHLY and CDR2 FYNNEI. The CDR3 is 16 amino acids. After removal of 6 bases from V and 4 bases from J, the junction contained 12 bases not matched to a gene. The CDR3 DNA reads as TGTGCCAGCAGCGCCCACCGGGACAGGACCGCAGATACGCAGTATTTT. Its translation is CASSAHRDRTADTQYF.

This clonotype was observed at least ten times. The chain is built from TRBV29-1 and TRBJ1-1, with D unresolved. This CDR3 is built from 14 residues. Germline V gene data show CDR1 as SQVTM and CDR2 as ANQGSEA. Trimming took off 2 bases at V and 3 bases at J, with 13 bases between the two ends. The CDR3 region is CSVERQLADTEAFF. CDR3 nucleotide sequence: TGCAGCGTTGAAAGACAATTGGCCGACACTGAAGCTTTCTTT.

This clonotype occurred a few times. This chain links TRBV20-1 with TRBJ2-7; TRBD1 agrees at 7 bases. Germline V lookup: CDR1 DFQATT, CDR2 SNEGSKA (reference sequence). This CDR3 spans 14 amino acids. The J segment lost 1 base and the V segment lost 4 bases, leaving 7 bases of the junction unmatched. CDR3 in amino acids: CSATGTAQSYEQYF. The CDR3 nucleotides read TGCAGTGCTACTGGGACAGCACAATCCTACGAGCAGTACTTC.

This sequence joins TRBV7-9 and TRBJ2-7; possibly TRBD1 for D (5 bases). This CDR3 region has 17 residues. Germline CDR1 reads SEHNR; CDR2 reads FQNEAQ (reference sequence). The V end was cut by 4 bases, the J end by 2 bases, with 21 bases between. CDR3 sequence (DNA): TGTGCCAGCAGCTATCCAACGACAGCCGCCCCGACCTACGAGCAGTACTTC. Amino acid sequence: CASSYPTTAAPTYEQYF.

CDR3 DNA: TGTGCCAGCAGGGCAGACGTTTCCTATAATTCACCCCTCCACTTT. Translating gives CASRADVSYNSPLHF. The J gene is TRBJ1-6, the V gene TRBV2; D unclear. The CDR3 loop spans 15 amino acids. Trimming took 6 bases from V and 1 from J, leaving 10 bases between them. Per the germline V gene, CDR1 is SNHLY and CDR2 is FYNNEI.

This clonotype was picked up many times. V is TRBV12-3 or TRBV12-4 and J is TRBJ2-3; D gene uncertain. The CDR3 has 13 residues. The V and J ends lost 7 bases and 3 bases respectively, with 11 bases between them. This CDR3 is CASTPSGTDTQYF. In DNA, the CDR3 is TGTGCCAGCACCCCTTCCGGGACAGATACGCAGTATTTT.

This clonotype was recorded a few times. This chain joins TRBV7-8 and TRBJ2-7, with 12 bases aligning to TRBD1. J lost 3 bases, V lost 2 bases, and 5 bases had no gene match. This CDR3 comprises 16 residues. Germline values: CDR1 SGHVS, CDR2 FQNEAQ. The CDR3 DNA sequence: TGTGCCAGCAGCTTAACCGGGACAGGGGGCAACTACGAGCAGTACTTC. Protein: CASSLTGTGGNYEQYF. Full variable domain (remainder filled in from reference TRBV7-8 and TRBJ2-7): GAGVSQSPRYKVAKRGQDVALRCDPISGHVSLFWYQQALGQGPEFLTYFQNEAQLDKSGLPSDRFFAERPEGSVSTLKIQRTQQEDSAVYLCASSLTGTGGNYEQYFGPGTRLTVT.

The chain joins TRBV29-1 to TRBJ2-3; 7 bases are shared with TRBD2. J lost 4 bases, V lost 4 bases, and 5 bases had no gene match. This CDR3 has 13 residues. CDR1 is SQVTM and CDR2 is ANQGSEA in the germline V gene. The CDR3, as DNA: TGCAGCGTTGGGGGGGGGAGGGCAGATACGCAGTATTTT. Protein product: CSVGGGRADTQYF.

The J gene is TRBJ2-5, the V gene TRBV12-3 or TRBV12-4; 7 positions agree with TRBD1. Trimming cost V 7 bases and J 1 base; bases outside gene matches: 6. The CDR3 covers 14 residues. The CDR3 DNA is TGTGCCAGCACCAGGGGACAGCCCCAAGAGACCCAGTACTTC. It is translated as CASTRGQPQETQYF.

In this sample, this clonotype turned up many times. The rearrangement links TRBV9 to TRBJ2-3; TRBD2 agrees at 7 bases. With 1 base clipped from V and 2 bases from J, the junction kept 4 bases outside the gene matches. The CDR3 extends over 15 amino acids. Germline values: CDR1 SGDLS, CDR2 YYNGEE. This CDR3 is CASSVSGGYTDTQYF. In DNA form, the CDR3 reads TGTGCCAGCAGCGTATCCGGGGGGTACACAGATACGCAGTATTTT.